Shown below are 14 T cell receptor beta chains from a single sample sequenced in a study of T cells in Graves' hyperthyroidism and ophthalmopathy. Researchers amplified the TCR beta CDR3 regions from RNA transcripts. A set of HTBI primers served as the primers for a first-round RT-PCR of the TCR CDR3. TCRdb called the multiplex PCR reads again in MiXCR, with one record for every CDR3 protein. The sample includes hundreds of thousands of distinct CDR3 sequences, 20% of them seen just once. Sequenced material: blood. The receptor source for this set is a man in his forties or fifties with Graves' ophthalmopathy.

This clonotype occurred many times. The chain recombines TRBV28 with TRBJ2-1; maybe TRBD1 (6 bases). CDR1 and CDR2 (germline): MDHEN, SYDVKM. Trimming took off 6 bases at V and 9 bases at J, with 21 bases between the two ends. This CDR3 has 15 residues. The CDR3 coding sequence is TGTGCCAGCAGCAGCGGCAGGGGAAGGTTAGGTGAGCAGTTCTTC. It translates to CASSSGRGRLGEQFF.

The chain links TRBV5-1 to TRBJ2-7, with a weak D call TRBD2 (5 bases). V was shortened by 2 bases and J by 0 bases, with 18 bases between the two germline ends. CDR1 and CDR2 from the germline V gene are SGHRS and YFSETQ. There are 17 residues in the CDR3. CDR3 DNA: TGCGCCAGCAGCTTAGAATGGGAGAGAACAAGCTCCTACGAGCAGTACTTC. Protein: CASSLEWERTSSYEQYF.

This clonotype was seen many times. V and J are TRBV11-2 and TRBJ2-1; a possible D gene is TRBD1 (6 bases). Deletions cut 7 bases from V and 7 bases from J, with 20 bases between. CDR1 is SGHAT, CDR2 FQNNGV, per germline. This CDR3 spans 15 amino acids. The CDR3 DNA follows: TGTGCCAGCATGCCTGAGGGCCTGGGGGCTAATGAGCAGTTCTTC. Translated: CASMPEGLGANEQFF.

This clonotype was seen many times. The CDR3 loop reads CATKGLAGSHEQFF. DNA for the CDR3: TGTGCCACCAAGGGGCTAGCGGGATCCCATGAGCAGTTCTTC. This chain joins TRBV11-2 and TRBJ2-1; TRBD2 agrees at 9 bases. V was pared by 10 bases and J by 8 bases, with 12 bases of the junction left unmatched. Germline V gene sequence: CDR1 SGHAT, CDR2 FQNNGV. The CDR3 loop spans 14 amino acids. Variable domain in full (rest from reference TRBV11-2 and TRBJ2-1): EAGVAQSPRYKIIEKRQSVAFWCNPISGHATLYWYQQILGQGPKLLIQFQNNGVVDDSQLPKDRFSAERLKGVDSTLKIQPAKLEDSAVYLCATKGLAGSHEQFFGPGTRLTVL.

The table lists this clonotype with many counts. The chain links TRBV6-1 to TRBJ1-1; 7 bases are shared with TRBD1. V dropped 5 bases and J dropped 1; count of bases not matched to a gene: 4. The CDR3 is 14 residues long. Germline V gives CDR1 MNHNS, CDR2 SASEGT. CDR3 sequence (DNA): TGTGCCAGCAGTTGGGGACAGACGAACACTGAAGCTTTCTTT. Its translation is CASSWGQTNTEAFF.

This clonotype showed up many times. This chain joins TRBV11-2 and TRBJ2-5, with D possibly being TRBD2 (6 bases). Between the trimmed V and J ends, which lost 0 bases and 5 bases, there was a span of 13 bases. The CDR3 contains 15 residues. In germline, CDR1 is SGHAT, CDR2 FQNNGV. The CDR3 DNA is TGTGCCAGCAGCTTAGATGGCGGAGCGGGTGAGACCCAGTACTTC. Amino acid sequence: CASSLDGGAGETQYF.

There are a few counts of this clonotype. The chain is built from TRBV12-3 or TRBV12-4 and TRBJ2-5; 9 bases line up with TRBD1. The CDR3 runs 15 residues. The J segment lost 4 bases and the V segment lost 6 bases, leaving 9 bases of the junction unmatched. CDR3 protein: CASSRDRVWGETQYF. In nucleotides, the CDR3 is TGTGCCAGCAGCCGGGACAGGGTTTGGGGAGAGACCCAGTACTTC.

This clonotype was seen many times. The V gene is TRBV28, the J gene TRBJ1-1; the D is unclear. Germline-derived CDR1 and CDR2 are MDHEN and SYDVKM. V lost 3 bases and J lost 8, with 16 bases in between. The CDR3 contains 14 residues. The CDR3 DNA reads as TGTGCCAGCAGTTTTGGGTTAGGGTCAGTAGAAGCTTTCTTT. Translation gives CASSFGLGSVEAFF.

This clonotype has more than one count but fewer than ten. V and J are TRBV6-2 or TRBV6-3 and TRBJ2-3; possibly TRBD1 for D (6 bases). Germline V CDR1 and CDR2: MNHEY, SVGEGT. Trimming removed 5 bases at V and 4 bases at J, with 10 bases between. CDR3 length: 13 amino acids. CDR3 residues: CASSNHRADTQYF. In nucleotides, the CDR3 is TGTGCCAGCAGTAACCACAGGGCAGATACGCAGTATTTT.

This clonotype was picked up many times. The rearrangement links TRBV7-9 to TRBJ1-4; TRBD1 agrees at 7 bases. Germline V gene lookup returns CDR1 SEHNR and CDR2 FQNEAQ (reference sequence). Trimming at V came to 3 bases and at J to 8 bases, leaving 0 bases not matched to a gene. CDR3 length: 12 amino acids. The CDR3 loop is CASSLDREKLFF. The CDR3 DNA is TGTGCCAGCAGCTTGGACAGGGAAAAACTGTTTTTT. The complete variable domain, with remaining parts taken from reference TRBV7-9 and TRBJ1-4, reads DTGVSQNPRHKITKRGQNVTFRCDPISEHNRLYWYRQTLGQGPEFLTYFQNEAQLEKSRLLSDRFSAERPKGSFSTLEIQRTEQGDSAMYLCASSLDREKLFFGSGTQLSVL.

This clonotype was picked up many times. The CDR3, as DNA: TGTGCCAGCAGTGAAATGACAGGGCCTAACTATGGCTACACCTTC. Translating it yields CASSEMTGPNYGYTF. The genes are TRBV11-2 and TRBJ1-2; TRBD1 agrees at 7 bases. J gave up 0 bases and V 6 bases, and 7 bases lay outside the gene matches. The length of the CDR3 is 15 residues. Germline CDR1 SGHAT, CDR2 FQNNGV.

This chain joins TRBV7-3 and TRBJ1-2; the D gene is possibly TRBD1 (6 bases). The CDR3 has 16 amino acids. Per the germline V gene, CDR1 is SGHTA and CDR2 is FQGTGA. V was clipped by 1 base and J by 7 bases, with 19 bases between them. In DNA form, the CDR3 reads TGTGCCAGCAGCTTAAATACTGGGGGCAATGACACTGGCTACACCTTC. Translating gives CASSLNTGGNDTGYTF.

This clonotype was seen only a few times. J is TRBJ2-5 and V is TRBV10-3; D unclear. This CDR3 has 14 amino acids. The germline V gene encodes CDR1 ENHRY and CDR2 SYGVKD. Trimming stripped 0 bases from V and 5 bases from J, with 10 bases between. CDR3 sequence reads: CAISESVGYETQYF. The DNA for the CDR3 is TGTGCCATCAGTGAGTCGGTTGGGTACGAGACCCAGTACTTC.

This clonotype was seen only a few times. The gene calls are TRBV6-2 or TRBV6-3 and TRBJ2-7; 7 nucleotides align to TRBD1. Trimming took 1 base from V and 7 from J; bases not matched to a gene: 7. The V gene's germline CDR1 is MNHEY and CDR2 SVGEGT. CDR3 length equals 14 residues. The CDR3 loop is CASSYFEGAREQYF. As DNA, the CDR3 is TGTGCCAGCAGTTACTTCGAGGGGGCCAGGGAGCAGTACTTC.